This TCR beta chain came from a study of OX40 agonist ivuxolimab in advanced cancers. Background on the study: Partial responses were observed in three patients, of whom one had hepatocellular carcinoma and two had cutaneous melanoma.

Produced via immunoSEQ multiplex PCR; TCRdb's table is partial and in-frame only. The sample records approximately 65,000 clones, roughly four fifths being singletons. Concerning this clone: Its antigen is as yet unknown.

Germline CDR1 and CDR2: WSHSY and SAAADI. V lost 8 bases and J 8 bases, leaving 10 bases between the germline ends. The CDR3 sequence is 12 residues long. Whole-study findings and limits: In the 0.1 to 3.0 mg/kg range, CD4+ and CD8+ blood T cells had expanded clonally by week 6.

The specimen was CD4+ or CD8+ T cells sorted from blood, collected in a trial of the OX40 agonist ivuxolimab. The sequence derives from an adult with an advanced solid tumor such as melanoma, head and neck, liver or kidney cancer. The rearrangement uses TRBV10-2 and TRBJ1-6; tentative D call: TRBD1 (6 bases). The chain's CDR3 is CASAEGDSPLHF. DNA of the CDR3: TGCGCCAGCGCGGAGGGGGATTCACCCCTCCACTTT.